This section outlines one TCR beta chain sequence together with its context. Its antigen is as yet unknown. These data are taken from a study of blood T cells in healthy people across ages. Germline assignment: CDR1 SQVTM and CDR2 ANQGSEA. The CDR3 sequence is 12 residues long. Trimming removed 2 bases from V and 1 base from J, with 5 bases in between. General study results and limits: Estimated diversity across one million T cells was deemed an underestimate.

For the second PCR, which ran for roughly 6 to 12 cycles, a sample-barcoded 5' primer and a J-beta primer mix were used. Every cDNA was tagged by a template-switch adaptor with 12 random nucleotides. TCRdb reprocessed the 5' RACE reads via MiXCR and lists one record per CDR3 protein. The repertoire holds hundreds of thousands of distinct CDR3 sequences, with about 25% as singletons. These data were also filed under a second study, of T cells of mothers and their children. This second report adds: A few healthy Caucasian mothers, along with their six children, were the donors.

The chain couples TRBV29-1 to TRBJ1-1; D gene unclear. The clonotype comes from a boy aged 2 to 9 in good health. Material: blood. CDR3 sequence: CSVEMWNTEAFF. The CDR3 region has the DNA TGCAGCGTTGAAATGTGGAACACTGAAGCTTTCTTT.